The 19 T cell receptor beta chains reported below all come from one sample, sequenced in a study of OX40 agonist ivuxolimab in advanced cancers. TCRdb keeps only in-frame clones here, not all; method: immunoSEQ multiplex PCR. The repertoire holds around 45,000 clones, with just over 90% as singletons. The sample was CD4+ or CD8+ T cells sorted from blood, taken in a trial of the OX40 agonist ivuxolimab. These receptors originate from an adult with an advanced solid tumor such as melanoma, head and neck, liver or kidney cancer.

The CDR3 nucleotides read TGTGCCAGCGAGGGTACTGGAAACACCATATATTTT. It codes for CASEGTGNTIYF. V usage is TRBV6-5 and J usage is TRBJ1-3; D is ambiguous. The germline V gene has CDR1 MNHEY and CDR2 SVGAGI. The CDR3 extends over 12 amino acids. Trimming left V 8 bases short and J 2 bases short, with 7 bases between.

This clone was seen a handful of times. CDR3 residues: CASSPGLAGEGDTEQFF. The CDR3 coding sequence is TGTGCCAGCAGCCCGGGACTAGCGGGGGAGGGGGACACTGAGCAGTTCTTC. V gene TRBV9 combines with J gene TRBJ2-1; 14 bases fit TRBD2. There are 17 residues in the CDR3. Trimming cost V 4 bases and J 9 bases; bases outside gene matches: 12. Germline values: CDR1 SGDLS, CDR2 YYNGEE.

This clone was detected only once. The chain is built from TRBV7-6 and TRBJ2-7, with TRBD2 matching 8 bases. V lost 4 bases to trimming and J lost 0 bases; unmatched junction nucleotides: 2. Germline CDR1 SGHVS, CDR2 FNYEAQ. The CDR3 contains 14 residues. CDR3 residues: CASSSGGHSYEQYF. The CDR3 DNA sequence: TGTGCCAGCAGCTCGGGGGGGCACTCCTACGAGCAGTACTTC.

For the CDR3, the DNA is TGTGCCAGCAGCTTAAACGTGAACACTGAAGCTTTCTTT. Its translation is CASSLNVNTEAFF. The V call is TRBV7-9, the J call TRBJ1-1; the D is unclear. V was cut by 2 bases and J by 0 bases, with 4 bases left in between. Germline V lookup: CDR1 SEHNR, CDR2 FQNEAQ (reference sequence). The CDR3 is 13 amino acids. Supplemented by reference TRBV7-9 and TRBJ1-1, the full variable domain reads DTGVSQNPRHKITKRGQNVTFRCDPISEHNRLYWYRQTLGQGPEFLTYFQNEAQLEKSRLLSDRFSAERPKGSFSTLEIQRTEQGDSAMYLCASSLNVNTEAFFGQGTRLTVV.

This chain links TRBV10-1 with TRBJ2-7; D uncertain. The CDR3 length is 12 residues. Germline CDR1 and CDR2: WNHNN and SYGVQD (reference sequence). V lost 6 bases to trimming and J lost 5 bases, with 11 bases between them. CDR3 bases: TGCGCCAGCAGCTCCGACTGGAACGAGCAGTACTTC. Its translation: CASSSDWNEQYF.

The chain joins TRBV7-9 to TRBJ2-1; D unclear. V lost 6 bases and J 9 bases, leaving 12 bases between the germline ends. This CDR3 is built from 12 residues. Germline CDR1 and CDR2: SEHNR and FQNEAQ (reference sequence). This CDR3 reads CASSLTPTEQFF. CDR3 coding DNA: TGTGCCAGCAGTCTTACCCCTACTGAGCAGTTCTTC.

The J gene is TRBJ2-1, the V gene TRBV28; D unclear. V was trimmed by 6 bases and J by 4 bases, leaving 7 bases between them. The CDR3 covers 12 residues. Germline-derived CDR1 and CDR2 are MDHEN and SYDVKM. The CDR3 spells CASRRLYNEQFF. The DNA of the CDR3 is TGTGCCAGCAGACGATTATACAATGAGCAGTTCTTC.

The chain couples TRBV19 to TRBJ1-5, with D possibly matching TRBD1 (5 bases). Germline V gives CDR1 LNHDA, CDR2 SQIVND (reference sequence). V gave up 3 bases and J gave up 1 base, with 7 bases separating them. This CDR3 is 14 amino acids long. CDR3 sequence (DNA): TGTGCCAGTAGTATCGGGGGGAGCAATCAGCCCCAGCATTTT. Its translation: CASSIGGSNQPQHF.

The chain links TRBV7-9 to TRBJ2-3; no definite D call. This CDR3 is built from 12 residues. V lost 1 base, J lost 14 bases, and 13 bases lay in between. Germline CDR1 reads SEHNR; CDR2 reads FQNEAQ (reference sequence). This CDR3 reads CASSLGGVRGYF. Here the CDR3 DNA reads TGTGCCAGCAGCTTAGGCGGAGTGCGAGGGTATTTT.

This chain uses TRBV19 with TRBJ1-1, with D possibly being TRBD1 (5 bases). The length of the CDR3 is 16 residues. Per the germline V gene, CDR1 is LNHDA and CDR2 is SQIVND (reference sequence). V was trimmed by 11 bases and J by 0 bases, leaving 22 bases between them. The chain's CDR3 is CAVTARDTFMNTEAFF. DNA for the CDR3: TGTGCCGTCACGGCCAGGGATACTTTTATGAACACTGAAGCTTTCTTT.

The chain links TRBV27 to TRBJ2-6; 8 bases map to TRBD2. There are 14 residues in the CDR3. CDR1 is MNHEY and CDR2 is SMNVEV in the germline V gene (reference sequence). J lost 2 bases, V lost 7 bases, and 1 base had no gene match. The CDR3 DNA reads as TGTGCCAGCACCGGGGGGGCTGGGGCCAACGTCCTGACTTTC. Protein: CASTGGAGANVLTF.

The V and J genes are TRBV6-4 and TRBJ2-7; 10 bases map to TRBD2. CDR3 size: 16 residues. Per germline, CDR1 MRHNA and CDR2 SNTAGT. V was pared by 3 bases and J by 7 bases, with 12 bases of the junction left unmatched. The CDR3 here is CASSESLQRGGCEQYF. The DNA for the CDR3 is TGTGCCAGCAGTGAAAGCCTCCAGCGGGGGGGCTGTGAGCAGTACTTC.

The J gene is TRBJ2-2, the V gene TRBV25-1; 9 bases agree with TRBD1. The CDR3 length is 14 residues. After removal of 9 bases from V and 7 bases from J, the junction contained 9 bases not matched to a gene. Germline CDR1 is MGHDK and CDR2 is SYGVNS. CDR3 loop: CASTWTGAGGELFF. The CDR3 region has the DNA TGTGCCAGTACCTGGACAGGGGCGGGCGGGGAGCTGTTTTTT.

The chain joins TRBV6-1 to TRBJ1-2; 8 positions match TRBD1. CDR3 size: 14 residues. Per the germline V gene, CDR1 is MNHNS and CDR2 is SASEGT. Unmatched junction bases numbered 6, after V lost 5 bases and J lost 4 bases. The CDR3 DNA is TGTGCCAGCAGTAGATCCGGGACAGGCTATGGCTACACCTTC. It is translated as CASSRSGTGYGYTF.

The V call is TRBV5-1, the J call TRBJ2-1; D is perhaps TRBD1 or TRBD2 (5 bases each). This CDR3 is built from 15 residues. The V gene lost 2 bases and the J gene lost 5 bases, with 14 bases spanning the gap. The germline CDR1 and CDR2 sequences are SGHRS and YFSETQ. CDR3: CASSLGWGSDNEQFF. The CDR3 DNA is TGCGCCAGCAGCTTAGGGTGGGGGAGCGACAATGAGCAGTTCTTC.

The rearrangement joins TRBV2 to TRBJ1-6, with TRBD1 matching 7 bases. Germline-derived CDR1 and CDR2 are SNHLY and FYNNEI. CDR3 length: 16 residues. V lost 0 bases and J lost 2; bases outside the gene matches: 1. CDR3: CASSEAQGAYNSPLHF. The CDR3 DNA sequence: TGTGCCAGCAGTGAAGCGCAGGGGGCCTATAATTCACCCCTCCACTTT.

This clone was seen only once. The genes are TRBV4-2 and TRBJ2-3, with 15 bases matching TRBD2. Per the germline V gene, CDR1 is LGHNA and CDR2 is YNFKEQ. With V trimmed by 0 bases and J by 4 bases, 11 bases remained unmatched. This CDR3 spans 20 amino acids. The CDR3 loop reads CASSQDRTSGGAGDPDTQYF. CDR3 DNA: TGTGCCAGCAGCCAAGATCGGACTAGCGGGGGGGCCGGGGATCCAGATACGCAGTATTTT.

Concerning this clone: The missing conserved phenylalanine or tryptophan at the end of this CDR3 makes a read error likely. The chain couples TRBV27 to TRBJ1-2; D is uncertain. Trimming removed 0 bases at V and 8 bases at J, with 10 bases between. Per the germline V gene, CDR1 is MNHEY and CDR2 is SMNVEV (reference sequence). This CDR3 is built from 13 residues. Written as DNA, the CDR3 is TGTGCCAGCAGTTTATCGGGCAGCAGGGGCTACACCCTC. Protein sequence: CASSLSGSRGYTL.

This clone has a handful of counts. CDR3 in DNA: TGTGCCAGCAGCGGAACTTTGAATTCGGGGGAGCAGTACTTC. Translation: CASSGTLNSGEQYF. V gene TRBV5-6 combines with J gene TRBJ2-7; maybe TRBD2 (5 bases). This CDR3 comprises 14 residues. Trimming removed 4 bases at V and 7 bases at J, with 18 bases between. Germline loops: CDR1 SGHDT, CDR2 YYEEEE.